What follows is one TCR beta chain and its context. Antigen: not known. The repertoire was sequenced with immunoSEQ multiplex PCR; TCRdb's copy has only in-frame clones and lacks some. The table includes roughly 21,000 clones, around 80% detected once. The data are from a study of CD4+ T cells in melanoma. Study-level findings and limits: Reportedly, melanoma neoantigen-specific CD4+ T cells showed varied differentiation states. CD8+ T cell, macrophage and B cell function reportedly correlated with neoantigen-specific CD4+ T cells.

CDR1 and CDR2 (germline): SGHRS, YFSETQ. This CDR3 comprises 16 residues. V trimming: 1 base; J trimming: 5 bases; junction bases outside the gene matches: 8. V is TRBV5-1 and J is TRBJ2-3; 9 bases match TRBD2. The clonotype was recovered from a human donor with melanoma. The CDR3 region is CASSLWGASGVDTQYF. DNA of the CDR3: TGCGCCAGCAGCTTGTGGGGGGCTAGCGGGGTAGATACGCAGTATTTT.